This TCR beta chain was sequenced in a study of T-cell reconstitution after alpha-beta-depleted transplantation in children. Points from the study as a whole: The high TCRbeta diversity at day 60 in some patients came from surviving recipient T cells and thymic progenitors. As was reported, about two months after transplant, alpha-beta T cells came from several hundred expanded graft clones.

Construction of the TCRbeta library involved unique molecular identifiers. TCRdb called the PCR reads again in MiXCR, with one record for every CDR3 protein. This table holds more than 400,000 distinct CDR3 sequences, over 10% found once. Worth noting for this clonotype: Its antigen is undetermined.

The V and J ends lost 5 bases and 2 bases respectively, with 24 bases between them. CDR1 is LNHNV, CDR2 YYDKDF, per germline (reference sequence). The CDR3 length is 19 residues. Specimen: PBMCs, mostly from graft donor cells, collected 180 days after TCRalphabeta/CD19-depleted stem cell transplant. This receptor was obtained from a female patient aged 2-10 years who had a stem cell transplant for aplastic anemia, so the T cells may come from the graft donor. The rearrangement uses TRBV15 and TRBJ1-4, with TRBD1 as a possible D gene (5 bases). The DNA for the CDR3 is TGTGCCACCAGCGGGGACCGAACAATCGACAGCTACACTAATGAAAAACTGTTTTTT. Amino acids: CATSGDRTIDSYTNEKLFF.